This record concerns one T cell receptor beta chain sequence. These data come from a study of blood T cell repertoires in COVID-19. Whole-study context: PBMCs, B-cell-depleted T cells, or T cells provided the cDNA or gDNA that made up the material.

The CDR3 is made up of 14 amino acids. Germline V gene lookup returns CDR1 SNHLY and CDR2 FYNNEI. The V gene lost 6 bases and the J gene lost 7 bases, with 15 bases spanning the gap. Authors' processing steps: Amplified reference gene primers provided the basis for estimating nucleated cell counts. TCRdb's copy holds only in-frame clones and misses some; the assay was immunoSEQ multiplex PCR. The V and J calls and clone size come from that table; D and trimming were worked out from the DNA. Here the sample spans around 130,000 clones, about four fifths being singletons. This receptor was taken from a woman aged 45-59 years with acute or convalescent COVID-19. Sequencing was performed on peripheral blood. V and J are TRBV2 and TRBJ1-4, with a possible D match to TRBD1 (5 bases). Here the CDR3 DNA reads TGTGCCAGCAGCGGTGGGGCCGAAGGTGAAAAACTGTTTTTT. It is translated as CASSGGAEGEKLFF.